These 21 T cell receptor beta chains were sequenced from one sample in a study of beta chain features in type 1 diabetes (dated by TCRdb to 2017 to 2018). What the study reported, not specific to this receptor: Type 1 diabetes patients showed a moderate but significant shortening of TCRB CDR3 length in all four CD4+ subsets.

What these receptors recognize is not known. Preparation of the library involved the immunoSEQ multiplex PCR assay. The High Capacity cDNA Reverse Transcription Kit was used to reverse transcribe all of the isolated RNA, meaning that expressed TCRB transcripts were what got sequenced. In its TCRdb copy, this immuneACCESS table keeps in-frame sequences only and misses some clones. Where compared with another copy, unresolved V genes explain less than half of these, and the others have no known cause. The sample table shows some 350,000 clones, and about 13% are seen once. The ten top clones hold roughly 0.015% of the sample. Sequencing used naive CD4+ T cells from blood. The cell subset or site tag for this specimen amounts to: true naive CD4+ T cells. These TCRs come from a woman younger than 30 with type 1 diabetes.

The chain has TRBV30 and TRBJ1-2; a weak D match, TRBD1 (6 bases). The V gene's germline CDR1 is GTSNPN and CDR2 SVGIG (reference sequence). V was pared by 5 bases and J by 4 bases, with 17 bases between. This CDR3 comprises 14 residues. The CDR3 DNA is TGTGCCTGGTCTCCCCCTCAGGGGACCTATGGCTACACCTTC. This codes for CAWSPPQGTYGYTF.

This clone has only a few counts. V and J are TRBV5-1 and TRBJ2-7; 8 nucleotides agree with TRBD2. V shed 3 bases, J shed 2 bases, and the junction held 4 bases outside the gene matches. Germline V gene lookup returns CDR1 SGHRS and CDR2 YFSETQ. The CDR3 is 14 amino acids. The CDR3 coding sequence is TGCGCCAGCAGCTCGACTAGCGCCGCCTACGAGCAGTACTTC. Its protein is CASSSTSAAYEQYF.

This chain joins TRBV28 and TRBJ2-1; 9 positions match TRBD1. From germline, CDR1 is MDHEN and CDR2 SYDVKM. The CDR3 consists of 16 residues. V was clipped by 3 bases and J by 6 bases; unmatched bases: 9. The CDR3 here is CASSLSGTGNPNEQFF. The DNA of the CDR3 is TGTGCCAGCAGTTTGAGCGGGACAGGGAACCCCAATGAGCAGTTCTTC.

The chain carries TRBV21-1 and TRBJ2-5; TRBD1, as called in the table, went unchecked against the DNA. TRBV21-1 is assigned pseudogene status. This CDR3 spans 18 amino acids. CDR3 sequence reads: CASSNKSHLEGVQETQYF. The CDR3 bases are TGTGCCAGCAGCAATAAGAGTCATCTAGAGGGGGTCCAAGAGACCCAGTACTTC.

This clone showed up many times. CDR3 sequence: CSVGLNTEAFF. The CDR3 nucleotides read TGCAGCGTTGGGCTGAACACTGAAGCTTTCTTT. V and J are TRBV29-1 and TRBJ1-1; unclear D gene. The CDR3 totals 11 residues. Trimming removed 4 bases from V and 0 bases from J, with 3 bases in between. Germline V gene data show CDR1 as SQVTM and CDR2 as ANQGSEA.

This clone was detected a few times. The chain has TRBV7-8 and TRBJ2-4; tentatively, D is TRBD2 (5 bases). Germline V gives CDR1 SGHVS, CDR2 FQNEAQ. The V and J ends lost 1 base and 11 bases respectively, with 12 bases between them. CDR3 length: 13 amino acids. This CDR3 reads CASSLGGPGFQYF. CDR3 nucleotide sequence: TGTGCCAGCAGCTTAGGGGGTCCGGGGTTTCAGTACTTC.

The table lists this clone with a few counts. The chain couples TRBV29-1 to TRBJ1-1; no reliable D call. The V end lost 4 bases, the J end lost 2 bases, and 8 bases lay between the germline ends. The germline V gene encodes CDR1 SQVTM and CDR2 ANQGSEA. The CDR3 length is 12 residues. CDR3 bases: TGCAGCGTTGGTGTAGTAAACACTGAAGCTTTCTTT. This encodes CSVGVVNTEAFF.

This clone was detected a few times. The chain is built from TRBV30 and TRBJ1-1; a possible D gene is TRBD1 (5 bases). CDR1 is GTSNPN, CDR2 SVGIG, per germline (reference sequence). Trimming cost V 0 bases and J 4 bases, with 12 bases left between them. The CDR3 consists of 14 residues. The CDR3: CAWSVHRGVTEAFF. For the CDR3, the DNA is TGTGCCTGGAGTGTACATCGGGGGGTCACTGAAGCTTTCTTT.

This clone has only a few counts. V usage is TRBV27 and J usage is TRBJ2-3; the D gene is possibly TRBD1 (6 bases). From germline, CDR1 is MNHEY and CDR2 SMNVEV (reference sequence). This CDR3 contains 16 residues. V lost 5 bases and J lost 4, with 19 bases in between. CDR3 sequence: CASSLKHRTVPDTQYF. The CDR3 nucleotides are TGTGCCAGCAGTCTCAAACACCGGACAGTCCCAGATACGCAGTATTTT.

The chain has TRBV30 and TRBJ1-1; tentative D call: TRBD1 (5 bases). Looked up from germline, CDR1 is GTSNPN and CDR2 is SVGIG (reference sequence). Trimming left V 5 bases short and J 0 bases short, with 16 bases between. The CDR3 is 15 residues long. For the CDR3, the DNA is TGTGCCTGGCAAGAGGTAGGACACGTGAACACTGAAGCTTTCTTT. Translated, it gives CAWQEVGHVNTEAFF.

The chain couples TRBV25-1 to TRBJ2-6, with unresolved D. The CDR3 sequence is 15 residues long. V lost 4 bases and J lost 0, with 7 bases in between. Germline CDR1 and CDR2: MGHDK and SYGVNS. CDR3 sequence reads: CASSVTGSGANVLTF. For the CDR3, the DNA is TGTGCCAGCAGTGTCACCGGCTCTGGGGCCAACGTCCTGACTTTC.

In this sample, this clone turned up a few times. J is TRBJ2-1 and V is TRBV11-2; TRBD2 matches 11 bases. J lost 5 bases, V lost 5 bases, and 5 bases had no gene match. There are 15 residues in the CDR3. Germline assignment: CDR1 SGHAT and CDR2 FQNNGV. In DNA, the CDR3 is TGTGCCAGCAGCATACTAGCGGGAGTAGACAATGAGCAGTTCTTC. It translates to CASSILAGVDNEQFF.

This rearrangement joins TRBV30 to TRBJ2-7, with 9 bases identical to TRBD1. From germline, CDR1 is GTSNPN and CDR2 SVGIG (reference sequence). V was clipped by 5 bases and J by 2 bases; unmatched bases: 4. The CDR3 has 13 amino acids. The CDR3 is CAWDRDRAYEQYF. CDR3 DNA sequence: TGTGCCTGGGACCGGGACAGGGCCTACGAGCAGTACTTC.

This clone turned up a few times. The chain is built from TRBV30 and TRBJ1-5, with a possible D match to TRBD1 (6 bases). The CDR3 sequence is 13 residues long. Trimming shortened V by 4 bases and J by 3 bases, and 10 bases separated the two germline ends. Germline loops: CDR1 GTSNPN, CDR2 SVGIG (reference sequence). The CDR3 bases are TGTGCCTGGAACCGGGACACCAATCAGCCCCAGCATTTT. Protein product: CAWNRDTNQPQHF.

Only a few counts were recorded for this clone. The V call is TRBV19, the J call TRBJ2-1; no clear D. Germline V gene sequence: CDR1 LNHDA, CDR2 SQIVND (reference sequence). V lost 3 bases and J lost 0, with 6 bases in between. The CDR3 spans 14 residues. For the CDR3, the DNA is TGTGCCAGTAGTATCCTCGTCTCCTACAATGAGCAGTTCTTC. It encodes CASSILVSYNEQFF.

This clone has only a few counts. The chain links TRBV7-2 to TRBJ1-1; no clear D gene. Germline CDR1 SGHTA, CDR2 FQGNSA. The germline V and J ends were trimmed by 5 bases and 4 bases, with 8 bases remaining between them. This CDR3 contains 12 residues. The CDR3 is CASSTRGTEAFF. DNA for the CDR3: TGTGCCAGCAGCACACGAGGCACTGAAGCTTTCTTT.

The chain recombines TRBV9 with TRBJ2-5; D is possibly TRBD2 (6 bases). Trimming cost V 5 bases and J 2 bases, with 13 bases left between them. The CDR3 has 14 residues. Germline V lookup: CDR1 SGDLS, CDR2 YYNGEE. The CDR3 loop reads CASSRRVAQETQYF. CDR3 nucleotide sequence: TGTGCCAGCAGTCGGAGGGTAGCACAAGAGACCCAGTACTTC.

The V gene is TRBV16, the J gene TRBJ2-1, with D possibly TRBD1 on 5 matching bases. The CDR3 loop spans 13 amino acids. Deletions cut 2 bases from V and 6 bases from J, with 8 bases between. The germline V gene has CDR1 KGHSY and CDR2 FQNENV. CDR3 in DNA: TGTGCCAGCAGCCAAATTAGGGGCAATGAGCAGTTCTTC. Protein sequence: CASSQIRGNEQFF.

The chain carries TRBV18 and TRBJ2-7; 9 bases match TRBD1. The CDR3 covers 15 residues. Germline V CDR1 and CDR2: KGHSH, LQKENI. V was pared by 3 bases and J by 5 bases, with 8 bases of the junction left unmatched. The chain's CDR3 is CASSPTPGTGNEQYV. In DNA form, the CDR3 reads TGTGCCAGCTCACCTACTCCCGGGACAGGGAACGAGCAGTACGTC.

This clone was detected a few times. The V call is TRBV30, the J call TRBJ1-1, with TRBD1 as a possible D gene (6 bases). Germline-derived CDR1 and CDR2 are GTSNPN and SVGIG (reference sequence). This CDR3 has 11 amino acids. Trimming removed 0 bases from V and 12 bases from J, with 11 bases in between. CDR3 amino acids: CAWSVQGLTFF. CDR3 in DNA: TGTGCCTGGAGTGTACAGGGTTTGACTTTCTTT.

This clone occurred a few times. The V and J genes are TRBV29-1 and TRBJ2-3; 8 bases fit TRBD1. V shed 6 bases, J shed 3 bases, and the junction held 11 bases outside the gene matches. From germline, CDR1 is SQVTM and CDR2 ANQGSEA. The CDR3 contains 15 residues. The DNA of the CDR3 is TGCAGCGTCCCTCAGGGGGCAGGGAGTACAGATACGCAGTATTTT. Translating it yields CSVPQGAGSTDTQYF.